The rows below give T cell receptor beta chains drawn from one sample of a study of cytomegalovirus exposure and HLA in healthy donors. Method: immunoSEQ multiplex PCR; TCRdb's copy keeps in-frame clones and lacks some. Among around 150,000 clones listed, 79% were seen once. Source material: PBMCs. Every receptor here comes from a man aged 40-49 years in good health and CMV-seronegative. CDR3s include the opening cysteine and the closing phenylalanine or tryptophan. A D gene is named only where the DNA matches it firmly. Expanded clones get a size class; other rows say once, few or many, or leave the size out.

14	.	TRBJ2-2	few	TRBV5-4	CASGAGSGAGELFF	TGTGCCAGCGGGGCTGGGTCCGGAGCCGGGGAGCTGTTTTTT
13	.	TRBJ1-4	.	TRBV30	CAWGRRGAEKLFF	TGTGCCTGGGGGCGACGTGGCGCGGAAAAACTGTTTTTT
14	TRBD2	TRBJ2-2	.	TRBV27	CASGLAGLTGELFF	TGTGCCAGCGGACTAGCGGGTCTCACCGGGGAGCTGTTTTTT
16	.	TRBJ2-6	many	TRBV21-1	CASIINRTTGANVLTF	TGTGCCAGCATTATAAATCGGACAACCGGGGCCAACGTCCTGACTTTC
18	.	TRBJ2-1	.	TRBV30	CAWTRQTSFLRSYNEQFF	TGTGCCTGGACCCGGCAGACTAGTTTCCTGCGGTCCTACAATGAGCAGTTCTTC
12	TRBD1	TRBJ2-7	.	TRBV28	CASTTGGYEQYF	TGTGCCAGCACGACAGGGGGCTACGAGCAGTACTTC
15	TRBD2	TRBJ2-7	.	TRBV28	CASRGSGRWGYEQYF	TGTGCCAGCAGGGGTAGCGGGAGATGGGGCTACGAGCAGTACTTC
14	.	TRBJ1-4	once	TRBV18	CASSPGASGEKLFF	TGTGCCAGCTCACCAGGGGCCTCGGGTGAAAAACTGTTTTTT
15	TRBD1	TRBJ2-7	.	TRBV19	CASSPGTGGSSEQYF	TGTGCCAGTAGTCCCGGGACAGGGGGCTCGAGTGAGCAGTACTTC
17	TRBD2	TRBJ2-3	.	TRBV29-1	CSVDRWPSSGSTDTQYF	TGCAGCGTTGATCGTTGGCCCTCTAGCGGGAGCACAGATACGCAGTATTTT
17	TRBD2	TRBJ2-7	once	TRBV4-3	CASSQDWGGSATHEQYF	TGCGCCAGCAGCCAAGATTGGGGCGGGAGCGCCACCCACGAGCAGTACTTC
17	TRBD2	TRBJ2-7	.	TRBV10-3	CAISESLKREISYEQYF	TGTGCCATCAGTGAGTCGCTTAAGCGGGAGATCTCCTACGAGCAGTACTTC
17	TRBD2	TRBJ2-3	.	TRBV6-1	CASSDSPRAGGLDTQYF	TGTGCCAGCAGTGATTCGCCACGAGCGGGAGGGTTGGATACGCAGTATTTT
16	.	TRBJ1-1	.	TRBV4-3	CASSQGAPGSYTEAFF	TGCGCCAGCAGCCAAGGTGCTCCGGGAAGCTACACTGAAGCTTTCTTT